What follows is one T cell receptor beta chain and its context. Antigen specificity is unknown. This record belongs to a study of cytomegalovirus exposure and HLA in healthy donors. This CDR3 spans 17 amino acids. Germline V gives CDR1 SGHNT, CDR2 YYREEE (reference sequence). Between the trimmed V and J ends, which lost 4 bases and 2 bases, there was a span of 20 bases. Study-wide results and limits: Later examination showed HLA-associated TCR beta chains had greater clonal expansion than equally common others.

A multiplex PCR was run with 60 Vbeta primers and 13 Jbeta primers. Assay used: immunoSEQ multiplex PCR; TCRdb lists only in-frame clones, some missing. This table has some 65,000 clones, approximately 80% appearing once. The sequence derives from a girl aged 5 to 17 in good health and CMV-seropositive. The chain carries TRBV5-4 and TRBJ2-3; D is possibly TRBD2 (6 bases). The sample taken for sequencing was PBMCs. The CDR3 spells CASSPTRDSGSTDTQYF. The CDR3 DNA sequence: TGTGCCAGCAGCCCCACCCGGGACTCTGGGTCCACAGATACGCAGTATTTT.